This section outlines one TCR beta chain sequence together with its context. This clonotype was seen at least ten times. Its antigen has not been determined. No clone much larger than this one lies a single base away; base qualities are absent. This sample was included in a study of early T cells in non-severe SARS-CoV-2 infection (dated by TCRdb to about 2021). About the study as a whole: Bulk RNA from unsorted whole blood was used for TCR sequencing, so alpha and beta chains could not be paired.

The library relied on 5' RACE. This sample was sequenced with a NextSeq 500. To correct for sequencing error and PCR bias, the TCR library protocol tagged individual cDNA molecules with unique molecular identifiers. Both TCR alpha and beta chains were sequenced, and tight co-correlation was observed between alpha and beta sequence abundances in each sample. In the authors' own workflow: V gene, J gene and CDR3 annotation of TCR sequences was performed with Decombinator V4. TCRs were defined as expanded if a significant change between any two time points was detected under a Poisson model with p below 0.0001. TCR abundances were normalised to the total number of TCRs sequenced per sample and expressed as counts per million. TRAV1-2 paired with TRAJ12, TRAJ20 or TRAJ33 defined MAIT TCRs, while TRAV10 paired with TRAJ18 defined iNKT TCRs. VDJdb, accessed 1 November 2021, was searched for CMV, EBV and SARS-CoV-2 annotated TCRs, excluding TCRs annotated for multiple antigens. TCRdb's own reprocessing of the public reads used fastp at Q25 and MiXCR and kept productive beta chains. Every CDR3 protein is listed once, alongside the most common genes and DNA of its rows. It is TCRdb's table, rather than the study itself, that gives the V and J calls and clone size. For this sample there are about 28,000 distinct CDR3 sequences; about 4.6% appear just once. The ten most abundant clones make up approximately 6% of the sample.

Via the germline V gene (reference sequence), CDR1 is LGHDT and CDR2 YNNKEL. Germline trimming amounts to 4 bases on V and 0 bases on J, with 8 as the count of junction bases outside the gene matches. There are 16 amino acids in the CDR3, from cysteine to phenylalanine inclusive. Only the CDR3 part of the read is kept: 48 bases, read in frame from the first base. Points the paper makes about the study in general: VDJdb matching was skewed toward anti-spike CD8 responses and likely underestimated virus-specific expansions by missing private and CD4 specificities.

Set within a cohort of healthcare workers in London, UK, this nested case-control study involved weekly PCR testing of nasopharyngeal swabs along with blood sampling. Between 23 and 31 March 2020, the week of the UK lockdown, healthcare workers were enrolled and then followed up weekly for as long as 16 weeks. The receptor's source is an adult who was a healthcare worker with PCR-confirmed SARS-CoV-2 infection or an uninfected control (not recorded which). This chain is built from TRBV3-1 and TRBJ1-1, with 7 bases aligning to TRBD1. The input for sequencing was whole blood, taken at baseline. The CDR3 region reads CASSRVRTGLNTEAFF. The base sequence is TGTGCCAGCAGCCGGGTCAGGACAGGTTTGAACACTGAAGCTTTCTTT.